The 5 T cell receptor beta chains below come from one sample, sequenced in a study of shared clonotypes between healthy human individuals. Sequenced by immunoSEQ multiplex PCR; TCRdb stores in-frame clones only, minus some. The sample consists of about a million clones, approximately 72% of them appearing once. The specimen was memory CD4+ T cells sorted from blood. Subset specified: CD45RA-negative fraction. The origin of the receptors is a man between 18 and 29 years old in good health.

The rearrangement uses TRBV6-6 and TRBJ2-1; 9 bases are a match to TRBD2. The length of the CDR3 is 16 residues. After removal of 6 bases from V and 0 bases from J, the junction contained 6 bases not matched to a gene. Germline CDR1 reads MNHNY; CDR2 reads SVGAGI (reference sequence). The CDR3 reads CASRRLADSSYNEQFF. In DNA form, the CDR3 reads TGTGCCAGCAGACGACTAGCGGATAGCTCCTACAATGAGCAGTTCTTC.

This clone was recorded a few times. The J gene is TRBJ1-1, the V gene TRBV30; TRBD1 aligns across 8 bases. With V trimmed by 4 bases and J by 0 bases, 4 bases remained unmatched. The V gene's germline CDR1 is GTSNPN and CDR2 SVGIG (reference sequence). CDR3 length: 14 amino acids. Here the CDR3 DNA reads TGTGCCTGGAATCAGGGGGCACTGAACACTGAAGCTTTCTTT. Protein sequence: CAWNQGALNTEAFF.

The chain links TRBV5-1 to TRBJ1-1, with D uncertain. Germline-derived CDR1 and CDR2 are SGHRS and YFSETQ. With 0 bases removed from V and 5 bases from J, the gap between germline ends came to 14 bases. The CDR3 is made up of 15 amino acids. The CDR3 DNA reads as TGCGCCAGCAGCTTGGATGGAGCCTTGGCGACTGAAGCTTTCTTT. This gives the protein CASSLDGALATEAFF.

The chain carries TRBV6-1 and TRBJ2-5; TRBD2 agrees at 7 bases. Germline assignment: CDR1 MNHNS and CDR2 SASEGT. CDR3 size: 15 residues. The V and J ends lost 2 bases and 2 bases, in that order; junction bases with no gene match: 5. The CDR3 loop reads CASSELGGRQETQYF. The CDR3 nucleotides are TGTGCCAGCAGTGAATTGGGAGGGAGACAAGAGACCCAGTACTTC.

The J gene is TRBJ1-3, the V gene TRBV18; unclear D gene. Per the germline V gene, CDR1 is KGHSH and CDR2 is LQKENI. V lost 5 bases and J 0 bases, leaving 11 bases between the germline ends. The CDR3 sequence is 15 residues long. This chain's CDR3 is CASSISGSSGNTIYF. The CDR3 region has the DNA TGTGCCAGCTCAATCAGTGGGAGCTCTGGAAACACCATATATTTT. Combining the CDR3 with reference TRBV18 and TRBJ1-3 gives the whole variable domain NAGVMQNPRHLVRRRGQEARLRCSPMKGHSHVYWYRQLPEEGLKFMVYLQKENIIDESGMPKERFSAEFPKEGPSILRIQQVVRGDSAAYFCASSISGSSGNTIYFGEGSWLTVV.